A selection of T cell receptor beta chains follows, all from one sample in a study of T cell responses to AZD1222 COVID-19 vaccine. Sequencing used immunoSEQ multiplex PCR; TCRdb keeps in-frame clones, though not all of them. The table shows roughly 120,000 clones, with 88% occurring only once. The material was peripheral blood, obtained on day 0 of AZD1222 vaccination. The origin of the receptors is an adult in good health. The CDR3 runs from the conserved cysteine through the conserved F or W.

cdr3_aa	v_call	j_call
CASSVVRLEKLFF	TRBV10-1	TRBJ1-4
CASSSTGDSYEQYF	TRBV7-2	TRBJ2-7
CASSVEGGTEAFF	TRBV7-9	TRBJ1-1
CASTPDRGYEQYF	TRBV19	TRBJ2-7
CASSSSFLAGGTDTQYF	TRBV5-1	TRBJ2-3
CASSLTGTSYEQYF	TRBV19	TRBJ2-7
CASSLQRTDTQYF	TRBV12-3/TRBV12-4	TRBJ2-3
CASSRTGEVYEQYF	TRBV7-2	TRBJ2-7
CASSESRVHGRDTEAFF	TRBV6-1	TRBJ1-1
CAISDPQSSYNSPLHF	TRBV10-3	TRBJ1-6